These 3 T cell receptor beta chains came from one sample sequenced in a study of regulatory T cells in long-lasting Graves disease. In building TCR beta libraries, iRepertoire HTBI primers were used together with Arm-PCR of CDR3 regions. TCRdb reanalysed the multiplex PCR reads using MiXCR and keeps one entry per CDR3 protein. The sample yields around 460,000 distinct CDR3 sequences, roughly 23% seen once. As for time point: persistent/refractory GD, antithyroid drugs over 5 years with positive TRAb. Isolated PBMC RNA provided the starting material for the TCR library. The source was peripheral blood mononuclear cells (PBMCs), collected when the disease was refractory, from a patient treated with antithyroid drugs. These receptors came from a female donor with Graves disease.

This clonotype has only a few counts. The chain combines TRBV20-1 with TRBJ1-6; D uncertain. In germline, CDR1 is DFQATT, CDR2 SNEGSKA (reference sequence). With 1 base removed from V and 2 bases from J, the gap between germline ends came to 9 bases. The CDR3 sequence is 15 residues long. The CDR3 spells CSARGPSPYNSPLHF. CDR3 coding DNA: TGCAGTGCTAGAGGTCCGTCCCCCTATAATTCACCCCTCCACTTT.

This clonotype was observed many times. The chain couples TRBV28 to TRBJ2-1, with a possible D match to TRBD2 (6 bases). V dropped 6 bases and J dropped 3 bases, with 24 bases sitting between them. The CDR3 covers 18 residues. Per germline, CDR1 MDHEN and CDR2 SYDVKM. The chain's CDR3 is CASSLRNGRASLYNEQFF. CDR3 coding DNA: TGTGCCAGCAGCCTAAGGAACGGGAGAGCATCCCTCTACAATGAGCAGTTCTTC.

This clonotype came up many times. V and J are TRBV7-2 and TRBJ2-7; D is possibly TRBD1 (6 bases). V lost 1 base to trimming and J lost 3 bases, with 16 bases between them. The CDR3 covers 16 residues. Germline assignment: CDR1 SGHTA and CDR2 FQGNSA. CDR3 sequence reads: CASSLGRSGAVYEQYF. As DNA, the CDR3 is TGTGCCAGCAGCTTAGGGAGGTCAGGGGCGGTCTACGAGCAGTACTTC.